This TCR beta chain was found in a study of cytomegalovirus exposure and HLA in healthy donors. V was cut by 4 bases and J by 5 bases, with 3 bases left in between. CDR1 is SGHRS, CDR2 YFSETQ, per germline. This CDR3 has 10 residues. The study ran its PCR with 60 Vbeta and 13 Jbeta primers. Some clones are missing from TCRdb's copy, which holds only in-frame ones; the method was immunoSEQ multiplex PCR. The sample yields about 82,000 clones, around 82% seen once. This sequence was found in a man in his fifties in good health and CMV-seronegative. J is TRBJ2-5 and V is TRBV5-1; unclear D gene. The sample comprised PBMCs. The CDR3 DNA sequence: TGCGCCAGCAGCCCGGAGACCCAGTACTTC. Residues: CASSPETQYF.